The T cell receptor (beta chain) under discussion was sequenced for a study of prognosis after radiotherapy for stage I lung cancer. Study details: In this cohort, every patient with non-small cell lung cancer was regarded as medically inoperable. Squamous cell carcinoma was diagnosed in 7 or 8 patients and adenocarcinoma in around 13. Radiotherapy was SBRT in 3 to 5 fractions with a biologically effective dose of at least 100 Gy.

V dropped 0 bases and J dropped 3 bases, with 13 bases sitting between them. The CDR3 is 15 amino acids. Germline V gene data show CDR1 as GTSNPN and CDR2 as SVGIG (reference sequence). At both of two time points, roughly 6.4 milliliters of peripheral blood were drawn. Starting from genomic DNA, TCR beta CDR3 was amplified through two-round multiplex PCR. Individual primers that were specific to each TRBV and TRBJ gene served in first-round PCR. TCRdb independently ran MiXCR on the multiplex PCR reads; one entry per CDR3 protein. Of 30,000 to 40,000 distinct CDR3 sequences listed, less than 40% were seen once; the top ten hold 16%.

Sequencing was performed on PBMCs, taken before or after stereotactic body radiation therapy (not recorded which). The chain carries TRBV30 and TRBJ2-3; D may be TRBD1 or TRBD2 (5 bases each). The clonotype was recovered from a donor aged 50 or older with non-small cell lung cancer. CDR3 DNA: TGTGCCTGGAGTGTCTGTAGCTGGGGGACAGATACGCAGTATTTT. It specifies CAWSVCSWGTDTQYF.